One sample yielded the 7 T cell receptor beta chains listed below, sequenced in a study of shared clonotypes between healthy human individuals. Sequenced by immunoSEQ multiplex PCR; TCRdb stores in-frame clones only, minus some. The repertoire has roughly 650,000 clones, more than 95% of them found once; the top ten carry approximately 0.057%. Sequencing input: naive CD4+ T cells sorted from blood. Subset described: CD45RA+ positively selected. The receptors originated from a woman aged 25 to 45 in good health.

The chain combines TRBV5-1 with TRBJ2-7; 7 bases are a match to TRBD1. The germline gives CDR1 SGHRS, CDR2 YFSETQ. V lost 2 bases and J lost 7; bases outside the gene matches: 6. The CDR3 spans 13 residues. CDR3 in amino acids: CASSLYMTGEQYF. Here the CDR3 DNA reads TGCGCCAGCAGCTTATACATGACAGGGGAGCAGTACTTC.

Remarks on this clone: A junction boundary mismatches the germline segment, possibly from a read error. Within the sample, other DNA sequences also encode this same CDR3. This sequence joins TRBV5-1 and TRBJ1-1; D is unresolved. The CDR3 contains 16 residues. Germline lookup yields CDR1 SGHRS and CDR2 YFSETQ. The CDR3 DNA reads as TGTGCCAGCAGCTTGGCCCTCGGGTTGGGAAACACTGAAGCTTTCTTT. It specifies CASSLALGLGNTEAFF.

CDR3 amino acids: CASSQERRERYNEQFF. The CDR3 nucleotides are TGCGCCAGCAGCCAAGAGAGGCGGGAGCGGTACAATGAGCAGTTCTTC. The J gene is TRBJ2-1, the V gene TRBV4-1; 7 nucleotides match TRBD2. V gave up 0 bases and J gave up 4 bases; unmatched junction bases: 6. The CDR3 runs to 16 residues. CDR1 and CDR2 from the germline V gene are MGHRA and YSYEKL.

This clone was observed a handful of times. The chain carries TRBV9 and TRBJ2-1, with 8 bases fitting TRBD1. The CDR3 runs 17 residues. The junction had 7 bases not matched to a gene; V was cut back by 0 bases and J by 2 bases. Germline CDR1 and CDR2: SGDLS and YYNGEE. The CDR3 DNA sequence: TGTGCCAGCAGCGTAGCTGGTGGACAGGGAACCTACAATGAGCAGTTCTTC. Its protein is CASSVAGGQGTYNEQFF.

V and J are TRBV27 and TRBJ2-5, with 7 bases that match TRBD1. The CDR3 runs to 15 residues. V lost 0 bases and J lost 0; bases outside the gene matches: 1. Germline V gene sequence: CDR1 MNHEY, CDR2 SMNVEV (reference sequence). The CDR3 protein is CASSLSGQHQETQYF. CDR3 coding DNA: TGTGCCAGCAGTTTATCGGGACAGCACCAAGAGACCCAGTACTTC.

CDR3 nucleotide sequence: TGTGCCAGCAGTCTTCGGCCTAGCGGGATGAGCTACGAGCAGTACTTC. This sequence encodes CASSLRPSGMSYEQYF. V and J are TRBV27 and TRBJ2-7; the match to TRBD2 covers 9 bases. Germline CDR1 MNHEY, CDR2 SMNVEV (reference sequence). The CDR3 is 16 residues long. V trimming: 5 bases; J trimming: 3 bases; junction bases outside the gene matches: 11.

The chain has TRBV19 and TRBJ2-2; D gene ambiguous. The germline CDR1 and CDR2 sequences are LNHDA and SQIVND (reference sequence). Trimming stripped 9 bases from V and 6 bases from J, with 11 bases between. The CDR3 has 12 residues. This CDR3 is CASLTPAGELFF. The DNA of the CDR3 is TGTGCCAGCCTTACCCCGGCCGGGGAGCTGTTTTTT.